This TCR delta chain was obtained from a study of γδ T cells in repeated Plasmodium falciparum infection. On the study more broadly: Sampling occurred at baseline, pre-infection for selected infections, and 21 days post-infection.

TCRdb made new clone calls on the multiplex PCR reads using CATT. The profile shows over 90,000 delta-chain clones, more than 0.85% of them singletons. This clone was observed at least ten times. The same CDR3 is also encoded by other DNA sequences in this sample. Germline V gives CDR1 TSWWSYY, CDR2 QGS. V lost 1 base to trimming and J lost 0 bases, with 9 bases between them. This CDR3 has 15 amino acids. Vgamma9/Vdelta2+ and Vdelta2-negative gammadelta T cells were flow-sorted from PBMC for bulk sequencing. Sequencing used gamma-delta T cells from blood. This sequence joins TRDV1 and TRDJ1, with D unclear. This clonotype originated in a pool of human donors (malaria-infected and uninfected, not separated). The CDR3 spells CALGEPNGDTDKLIF. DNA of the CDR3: TGTGCTCTTGGGGAACCCAACGGGGACACCGATAAACTCATCTTT.